This T cell receptor beta chain was documented in a study of cytomegalovirus exposure and HLA in healthy donors. This CDR3 has 11 residues. The germline V and J ends were trimmed by 7 bases and 2 bases, with 4 bases remaining between them. Germline CDR1 SNHLY, CDR2 FYNNEI. As regards this clone: Antigen unknown.

General study findings and limits: Later work associated more than 15,000 TCR beta sequences with HLA alleles at 0.05 false discovery rate. In a later analysis, HLA-associated beta chains showed higher expansion and lower generation probabilities than comparable chains. The authors later found most CMV-associated TCR beta chains appeared HLA-restricted. Within an earlier analysis, most TCR beta V segments proved productive either about 87% or about 30% of the time.

The PCR was carried out with 60 Vbeta primers and 13 Jbeta primers. Libraries were prepared by immunoSEQ multiplex PCR; TCRdb keeps only in-frame clonotypes and omits some of them. The sample has more than 65,000 clones, around 76% seen once. The receptor comes from a man younger than 30 in good health and CMV-seropositive. What was sequenced was PBMCs. This chain connects TRBV2 to TRBJ2-3; D uncertain. DNA of the CDR3: TGTGCCAGCACTTACACAGATACGCAGTATTTT. This encodes CASTYTDTQYF.